Many counts were recorded for the clone carrying this T cell receptor (beta chain). What it binds is not known. The CDR3 totals 13 residues. Germline CDR1 and CDR2: DFQATT and SNEGSKA (reference sequence). V shed 5 bases and J shed 3 bases, with 13 bases lying between them. This specimen belongs to a study of blood T cells in healthy people across ages. PCR was performed a second time for about 7 to 11 cycles using a sample-barcoded 5' primer and a J-beta primer mix. Each of the cDNA molecules was tagged by a template-switch adaptor with 12 random nucleotides. Using its own MiXCR run on the 5' RACE reads, TCRdb lists one record per CDR3 protein. The sample lists just under 750,000 distinct CDR3 sequences, about 20% occurring once. Study observations and caveats: Greater diversity and more naive CD4+ cells were seen in long-lived donors than in aged donors. Roughly linear age-related decline in beta diversity appeared, significant by age 40.

The clonotype comes from a man between 65 and 85 years old in good health. The material sequenced was blood. The chain carries TRBV20-1 and TRBJ1-1; D remains unclear. The CDR3 bases are TGCAGTGCTTCTTCTCCCGGGGACACTGAAGCTTTCTTT. It is translated as CSASSPGDTEAFF.